The clone carrying this T cell receptor (beta chain) is a singleton in its sample. Its matching antigen is unknown. The germline V and J ends were trimmed by 5 bases and 2 bases, with 15 bases remaining between them. Per the germline V gene, CDR1 is MNHEY and CDR2 is SMNVEV (reference sequence). This CDR3 comprises 15 residues. Repertoires were generated with immunoSEQ multiplex PCR, while TCRdb's copy carries only in-frame clones and drops some. The table has 90,000 to 150,000 clones, over 80% seen once. The data are from a study of T cell responses to AZD1222 COVID-19 vaccine. Study results and limitations: Clonal diversity was possibly underestimated, and the donors were mostly white British, with more females. Two AZD1222 administrations were followed by greater Spike-specific TCR breadth and depth.

The sample in question was peripheral blood, obtained 28 days after the second AZD1222 dose. The origin of this receptor is an adult who received the AZD1222 COVID-19 vaccine. The V call is TRBV27, the J call TRBJ1-1; D remains unclear. The CDR3, as DNA: TGTGCCAGCAGTATCAGCTCTGCCCCTAACACTGAAGCTTTCTTT. Amino acids: CASSISSAPNTEAFF.